This TCR beta chain was identified in a study of OX40 agonist ivuxolimab in advanced cancers. Study observations and caveats: Expanded clones belonging to CD8+ T cells outnumbered, on average, those of CD4+. Dose levels from 0.1 to 3.0 mg/kg saw CD4+ and CD8+ blood T cells expand clonally by week 6.

Clones were sequenced by immunoSEQ multiplex PCR, and TCRdb holds only the in-frame ones, with some missing. The sample contains some 79,000 clones, 90% to 95% of which appear only once. At cycle 4 day 1, cycle 7 day 1, and baseline, blood was sampled. A word on this clone: Antigen: not known.

With 6 bases removed from V and 2 bases from J, the gap between germline ends came to 8 bases. Germline V gene lookup returns CDR1 MNHEY and CDR2 SVGAGI. The CDR3 loop spans 13 amino acids. The specimen comprised CD4+ or CD8+ T cells sorted from blood, sampled in a trial of the OX40 agonist ivuxolimab. This sequence was found in an adult with an advanced solid tumor such as melanoma, head and neck, liver or kidney cancer. The chain combines TRBV6-5 with TRBJ1-5; D remains unclear. Written as DNA, the CDR3 is TGTGCCAGCAGGGATGATGGCAATCAGCCCCAGCATTTT. Translated, it gives CASRDDGNQPQHF.